The 30 T cell receptor beta chains below come from one sample, sequenced in a study of blood T cell repertoires in COVID-19 (dated by TCRdb to the early 2020s). Libraries were constructed by the immunoSEQ multiplex PCR assay. Drawn from immuneACCESS, this table holds only the in-frame rearrangements with V and J called that TCRdb kept. Clones are partly lost; checked studies trace under half to an unresolved V gene and leave the rest unexplained. Here the sample has roughly 260,000 clones; about 90% occur a single time. The ten biggest clones cover approximately 1.2% of the sample. Sequenced input: PBMCs or T cells enriched from blood (not recorded which). These receptors were obtained from a human donor in a cohort exposed to, infected with or recovered from COVID-19 (not recorded which). The donor label of this sample is uncertain.

This chain connects TRBV27 to TRBJ2-1; tentatively, D is TRBD2 (6 bases). The germline gives CDR1 MNHEY, CDR2 SMNVEV (reference sequence). The CDR3 is made up of 15 amino acids. Trimming removed 2 bases at V and 4 bases at J, with 12 bases between. The CDR3: CASSLVGGAYNEQFF. CDR3 bases: TGTGCCAGCAGTTTAGTCGGGGGAGCTTACAATGAGCAGTTCTTC.

In nucleotides, the CDR3 is TGTGCCAGCAGCGTAGACAGGGGCTATGGCTACACCTTC. Residues: CASSVDRGYGYTF. The V gene is TRBV3-1 (or the pseudogene TRBV3-2), the J gene TRBJ1-2; 8 bases match TRBD1. The V gene end was trimmed by 5 bases and the J gene end by 4 bases; junction bases not matched to a gene: 3. The germline gives CDR1 LGHDT, CDR2 YNNKEL (reference sequence). The CDR3 runs to 13 residues.

The CDR3 loop reads CASSLYRARRTEAFF. The CDR3 DNA follows: TGTGCCAGTAGTCTTTACAGGGCCCGGAGGACTGAAGCTTTCTTT. The chain has TRBV19 and TRBJ1-1; the D gene is possibly TRBD1 (6 bases). V lost 5 bases and J lost 5, with 18 bases in between. The CDR3 covers 15 residues. CDR1 LNHDA and CDR2 SQIVND come from the germline V gene (reference sequence).

The V and J genes are TRBV2 and TRBJ1-3; D gene unclear. CDR1 is SNHLY, CDR2 FYNNEI, per germline. This CDR3 is built from 15 residues. V lost 2 bases, J lost 0 bases, and 8 bases lay in between. DNA for the CDR3: TGTGCCAGCAGTGAACAGAATGCCTCTGGAAACACCATATATTTT. Amino acid sequence: CASSEQNASGNTIYF.

This rearrangement joins TRBV6-1 to TRBJ1-4; weak D call: TRBD1 (5 bases). Germline values: CDR1 MNHNS, CDR2 SASEGT. V dropped 1 base and J dropped 13 bases, with 7 bases sitting between them. CDR3 length: 11 amino acids. The CDR3 DNA reads as TGTGCCAGCAGTGAAGAGGGACTACTGTTTTTT. Its protein is CASSEEGLLFF.

The chain employs TRBV30 and TRBJ1-2; 9 bases map to TRBD1. V dropped 2 bases and J dropped 6; count of bases not matched to a gene: 7. From germline, CDR1 is GTSNPN and CDR2 SVGIG (reference sequence). This CDR3 comprises 14 residues. The CDR3 nucleotides read TGTGCCTGGAGTACACAGGGGGCTGGGCATGGCTACACCTTC. It specifies CAWSTQGAGHGYTF.

V and J are TRBV5-1 and TRBJ2-7; 9 nucleotides align to TRBD1. V lost 5 bases, J lost 7 bases, and 10 bases stayed unmatched. The germline V gene encodes CDR1 SGHRS and CDR2 YFSETQ. This CDR3 has 14 amino acids. This CDR3 reads CASRSGTGTWEQYF. CDR3 nucleotide sequence: TGCGCCAGCAGGTCCGGGACAGGGACGTGGGAGCAGTACTTC.

This sequence joins TRBV7-8 and TRBJ1-1; 9 positions match TRBD1. Looked up from germline, CDR1 is SGHVS and CDR2 is FQNEAQ. This CDR3 is 15 amino acids long. V lost 4 bases, J lost 0 bases, and 3 bases stayed unmatched. CDR3 sequence reads: CASSSGDRVNTEAFF. The CDR3 DNA reads TGTGCCAGCAGCTCGGGGGACAGGGTGAACACTGAAGCTTTCTTT.

This chain links TRBV15 with TRBJ2-7; no clear D gene. V lost 0 bases and J 0 bases, leaving 18 bases between the germline ends. This CDR3 spans 18 amino acids. Germline CDR1 is LNHNV and CDR2 is YYDKDF (reference sequence). CDR3 nucleotides: TGTGCCACCAGCAGAGATCGGCGACTGGTGGCGACCTCCTACGAGCAGTACTTC. It codes for CATSRDRRLVATSYEQYF.

V usage is TRBV20-1 and J usage is TRBJ2-7; no clear D gene. The CDR3 extends over 13 amino acids. V was cut by 3 bases and J by 0 bases, with 9 bases left in between. The germline CDR1 and CDR2 sequences are DFQATT and SNEGSKA (reference sequence). The CDR3, as DNA: TGCAGTGCTAGTAGTCAGGACTCCTACGAGCAGTACTTC. Protein product: CSASSQDSYEQYF.

This chain links TRBV3-1 (or the pseudogene TRBV3-2) with TRBJ1-1; D remains ambiguous. This CDR3 contains 15 residues. The V gene's germline CDR1 is LGHDT and CDR2 YNNKEL (reference sequence). Trimming stripped 4 bases from V and 1 base from J, with 13 bases between. The CDR3 DNA follows: TGTGCCAGCAGCCCCGAGGGATCGAGGAACACTGAAGCTTTCTTT. Its protein product is CASSPEGSRNTEAFF.

The V gene is TRBV2, the J gene TRBJ2-1; 13 bases map to TRBD2. CDR1 and CDR2 from the germline V gene are SNHLY and FYNNEI. CDR3 length: 15 residues. V lost 6 bases and J lost 5; bases outside the gene matches: 4. CDR3 sequence reads: CASRAGTSGDNEQFF. The CDR3 DNA reads as TGTGCCAGCAGGGCCGGGACTAGCGGGGACAATGAGCAGTTCTTC.

V gene TRBV5-4 combines with J gene TRBJ1-1; 7 bases match TRBD1. Germline loops: CDR1 SGHNT, CDR2 YYREEE (reference sequence). The CDR3 is made up of 13 amino acids. Trimming took 2 bases from V and 7 from J; bases not matched to a gene: 5. The DNA of the CDR3 is TGTGCCAGCAGCTTTACCGGGACAGATGAAGCTTTCTTT. Its translation: CASSFTGTDEAFF.

This chain uses TRBV18 with TRBJ1-2; 8 bases line up with TRBD1. This CDR3 region has 16 residues. Germline assignment: CDR1 KGHSH and CDR2 LQKENI. V was pared by 3 bases and J by 1 base, with 7 bases of the junction left unmatched. Written as DNA, the CDR3 is TGTGCCAGCTCACCGGGACAGGCCACTATTAACTATGGCTACACCTTC. It specifies CASSPGQATINYGYTF.

The chain uses TRBV5-1 and TRBJ1-1; 7 positions match TRBD1. This CDR3 region has 17 residues. Germline V gene sequence: CDR1 SGHRS, CDR2 YFSETQ. J gave up 8 bases and V 6 bases, and 22 bases lay outside the gene matches. Here the CDR3 DNA reads TGCGCCAGCACGGACTTTCCGGGACAGAGTTTCTTCACGGAAGCTTTCTTT. Encoded protein: CASTDFPGQSFFTEAFF.

The V gene is TRBV18, the J gene TRBJ2-2; 7 bases agree with TRBD1. Germline V CDR1 and CDR2: KGHSH, LQKENI. This CDR3 comprises 16 residues. V gave up 4 bases and J gave up 6 bases; unmatched junction bases: 11. This chain's CDR3 is CASSQTETGVPGELFF. In nucleotides, the CDR3 is TGTGCCAGCTCACAAACAGAAACAGGGGTGCCCGGGGAGCTGTTTTTT.

The chain is built from TRBV5-1 and TRBJ1-1, with 7 bases lining up with TRBD1. The germline V gene has CDR1 SGHRS and CDR2 YFSETQ. This CDR3 spans 15 amino acids. The ends lost 4 bases at V and 0 bases at J; junction bases unmatched: 6. The CDR3 region has the DNA TGCGCCAGCAGCGGGACAGCCTTTATGAACACTGAAGCTTTCTTT. Translating gives CASSGTAFMNTEAFF.

V gene TRBV7-9 combines with J gene TRBJ2-1; D not certain. In germline, CDR1 is SEHNR, CDR2 FQNEAQ (reference sequence). Trimming stripped 1 base from V and 0 bases from J, with 10 bases between. This CDR3 is 16 amino acids long. CDR3 amino acids: CASSLEAWSSYNEQFF. CDR3 DNA: TGTGCCAGCAGCTTAGAGGCCTGGAGCTCCTACAATGAGCAGTTCTTC.

This chain links TRBV30 with TRBJ1-4, with unresolved D. CDR1 GTSNPN and CDR2 SVGIG come from the germline V gene (reference sequence). This CDR3 is 13 amino acids long. V lost 2 bases and J 8 bases, leaving 12 bases between the germline ends. The CDR3 nucleotides read TGTGCCTGGAGTAAGACTTCAAGGGAAAAACTGTTTTTT. Translation: CAWSKTSREKLFF. Complete variable domain (other parts from reference TRBV30 and TRBJ1-4): SQTIHQWPATLVQPVGSPLSLECTVEGTSNPNLYWYRQAAGRGLQLLFYSVGIGQISSEVPQNLSASRPQDRQFILSSKKLLLSDSGFYLCAWSKTSREKLFFGSGTQLSVL.

The rearrangement links TRBV2 to TRBJ1-5, with 10 nucleotides matching TRBD1. Losses at the gene ends were 6 bases for V and 5 bases for J; bases not matched to a gene: 4. The CDR3 runs to 14 residues. The germline V gene encodes CDR1 SNHLY and CDR2 FYNNEI. CDR3 sequence: CASRGTGEDQPQHF. The CDR3 DNA reads TGTGCCAGCAGAGGGACAGGGGAAGATCAGCCCCAGCATTTT. The complete variable domain, with remaining parts taken from reference TRBV2 and TRBJ1-5, reads EPEVTQTPSHQVTQMGQEVILRCVPISNHLYFYWYRQILGQKVEFLVSFYNNEISEKSEIFDDQFSVERPDGSNFTLKIRSTKLEDSAMYFCASRGTGEDQPQHFGDGTRLSIL.

The chain links TRBV27 to TRBJ1-1, with 8 bases aligning to TRBD1. V shed 7 bases and J 1 base; nucleotides not matched to a gene: 11. The CDR3 extends over 16 amino acids. The germline V gene has CDR1 MNHEY and CDR2 SMNVEV (reference sequence). The CDR3 sequence is CASIQTGDWRNTEAFF. As DNA, the CDR3 is TGTGCCAGCATACAGACAGGGGATTGGAGGAACACTGAAGCTTTCTTT.

The chain uses TRBV9 and TRBJ1-5, with 7 bases that match TRBD1. V was pared by 3 bases and J by 7 bases, with 7 bases of the junction left unmatched. The length of the CDR3 is 14 residues. The germline gives CDR1 SGDLS, CDR2 YYNGEE. CDR3 DNA sequence: TGTGCCAGCAGCGGTTTTGGAGGGGGCCAGCCCCAGCATTTT. Translated, it gives CASSGFGGGQPQHF.

This chain uses TRBV7-9 with TRBJ1-2, with D uncertain. Germline values: CDR1 SEHNR, CDR2 FQNEAQ (reference sequence). V lost 1 base and J 6 bases, leaving 9 bases between the germline ends. The CDR3 consists of 13 residues. CDR3 sequence (DNA): TGTGCCAGCAGCTTAGTGTCGGAGAATGGCTACACCTTC. This codes for CASSLVSENGYTF. The entire variable domain, with the rest obtained from reference TRBV7-9 and TRBJ1-2, is as follows: DTGVSQNPRHKITKRGQNVTFRCDPISEHNRLYWYRQTLGQGPEFLTYFQNEAQLEKSRLLSDRFSAERPKGSFSTLEIQRTEQGDSAMYLCASSLVSENGYTFGSGTRLTVV.

This chain uses TRBV28 with TRBJ2-1; a weak D match, TRBD1 (5 bases). CDR1 is MDHEN and CDR2 is SYDVKM in the germline V gene. The CDR3 is 13 amino acids. Deletions cut 4 bases from V and 6 bases from J, with 10 bases between. The CDR3 coding sequence is TGTGCCAGCAGTTCTAGGGGCGTCAATGAGCAGTTCTTC. Amino acids: CASSSRGVNEQFF.

DNA for the CDR3: TGCGCCAGCAGCTTGGCTGACAGGGACTACGAGCAGTACTTC. Translated, it gives CASSLADRDYEQYF. This chain links TRBV5-1 with TRBJ2-7; TRBD1 matches 7 bases. CDR1 is SGHRS and CDR2 is YFSETQ in the germline V gene. Losses at the gene ends were 0 bases for V and 3 bases for J; bases not matched to a gene: 3. The CDR3 runs 14 residues.

V and J are TRBV5-8 and TRBJ2-1; 9 bases line up with TRBD2. Losses at the gene ends were 5 bases for V and 12 bases for J; bases not matched to a gene: 12. Looked up from germline, CDR1 is SGHTS and CDR2 is YDEGEE. The CDR3 loop spans 14 amino acids. Here the CDR3 reads CASRGGLARPRQFF. The DNA of the CDR3 is TGTGCCAGCAGGGGAGGACTAGCGCGACCGAGGCAGTTCTTC.

The rearrangement uses TRBV6-5 and TRBJ2-5, with 14 bases aligning to TRBD2. This CDR3 contains 15 residues. Germline trimming cut 4 bases from V and 4 bases from J; bases unmatched to any gene: 2. Germline assignment: CDR1 MNHEY and CDR2 SVGAGI. This CDR3 is CASSLTSGGAETQYF. The CDR3 DNA reads TGTGCCAGCAGTTTGACTAGCGGGGGGGCAGAGACCCAGTACTTC.

The chain is built from TRBV19 and TRBJ1-5; maybe TRBD1 (5 bases). Germline V gene data show CDR1 as LNHDA and CDR2 as SQIVND (reference sequence). CDR3 length: 13 residues. The V end lost 6 bases, the J end lost 4 bases, and 10 bases lay between the germline ends. The CDR3 DNA reads as TGTGCCAGTAGAGGGGCTGGGAATCAGCCCCAGCATTTT. It is translated as CASRGAGNQPQHF.

The gene calls are TRBV2 and TRBJ1-6; 8 bases are shared with TRBD1. The V and J ends lost 5 bases and 10 bases, in that order; junction bases with no gene match: 7. Looked up from germline, CDR1 is SNHLY and CDR2 is FYNNEI. The length of the CDR3 is 14 residues. CDR3: CASSRTGKGSPLHF. The CDR3 coding sequence is TGTGCCAGCAGTCGGACAGGGAAGGGGTCACCCCTCCACTTT. Filled out from reference TRBV2 and TRBJ1-6, the complete variable domain reads EPEVTQTPSHQVTQMGQEVILRCVPISNHLYFYWYRQILGQKVEFLVSFYNNEISEKSEIFDDQFSVERPDGSNFTLKIRSTKLEDSAMYFCASSRTGKGSPLHFGNGTRLTVT.

This chain connects TRBV19 to TRBJ1-4; D call uncertain. Germline V lookup: CDR1 LNHDA, CDR2 SQIVND (reference sequence). CDR3 size: 14 residues. V was cut by 3 bases and J by 2 bases, with 7 bases left in between. The CDR3 sequence is CASSIQATNEKLFF. The CDR3, as DNA: TGTGCCAGTAGTATCCAGGCTACTAATGAAAAACTGTTTTTT. The whole variable domain, remainder taken from reference TRBV19 and TRBJ1-4, is DGGITQSPKYLFRKEGQNVTLSCEQNLNHDAMYWYRQDPGQGLRLIYYSQIVNDFQKGDIAEGYSVSREKKESFPLTVTSAQKNPTAFYLCASSIQATNEKLFFGSGTQLSVL.